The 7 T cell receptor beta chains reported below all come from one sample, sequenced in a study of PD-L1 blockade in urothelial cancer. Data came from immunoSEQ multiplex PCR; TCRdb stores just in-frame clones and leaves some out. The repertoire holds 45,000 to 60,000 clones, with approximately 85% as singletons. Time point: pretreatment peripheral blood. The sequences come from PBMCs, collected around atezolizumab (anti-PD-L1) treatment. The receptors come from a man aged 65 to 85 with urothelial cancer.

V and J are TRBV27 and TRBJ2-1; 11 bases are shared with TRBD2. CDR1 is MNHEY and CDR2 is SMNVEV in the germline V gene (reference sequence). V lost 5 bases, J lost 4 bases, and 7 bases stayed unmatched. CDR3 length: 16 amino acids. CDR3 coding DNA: TGTGCCAGCAGTCCCCAGACTAGCGGGATATACAATGAGCAGTTCTTC. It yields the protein CASSPQTSGIYNEQFF.

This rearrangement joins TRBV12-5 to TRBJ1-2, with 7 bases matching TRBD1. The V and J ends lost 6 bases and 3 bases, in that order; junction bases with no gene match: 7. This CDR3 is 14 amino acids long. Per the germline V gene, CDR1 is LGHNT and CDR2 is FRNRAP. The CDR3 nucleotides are TGTGCTAGTGGAAGACACACAGGGGACTATGGCTACACCTTC. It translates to CASGRHTGDYGYTF.

CDR3 nucleotides: TGTGCCAGCAGCCCTCCGGGACAACTATACGAGCAGTACTTC. Translating it yields CASSPPGQLYEQYF. The chain has TRBV9 and TRBJ2-7; possible D gene TRBD1, 6 bases. The V and J ends lost 4 bases and 4 bases respectively, with 15 bases between them. This CDR3 has 14 amino acids. Germline V gene lookup returns CDR1 SGDLS and CDR2 YYNGEE.

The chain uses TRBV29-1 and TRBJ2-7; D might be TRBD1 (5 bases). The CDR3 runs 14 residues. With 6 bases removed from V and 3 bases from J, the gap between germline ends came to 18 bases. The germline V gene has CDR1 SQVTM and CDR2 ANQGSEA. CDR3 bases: TGCAGCGTATCTCAGGGCAGAGCTAACTACGAGCAGTACTTC. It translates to CSVSQGRANYEQYF.

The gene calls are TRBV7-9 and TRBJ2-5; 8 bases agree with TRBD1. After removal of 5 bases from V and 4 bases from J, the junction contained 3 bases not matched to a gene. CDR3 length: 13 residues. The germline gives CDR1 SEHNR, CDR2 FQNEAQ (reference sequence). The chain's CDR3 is CASSLDRGETQYF. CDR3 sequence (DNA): TGTGCCAGCAGCCTTGACAGGGGAGAGACCCAGTACTTC.

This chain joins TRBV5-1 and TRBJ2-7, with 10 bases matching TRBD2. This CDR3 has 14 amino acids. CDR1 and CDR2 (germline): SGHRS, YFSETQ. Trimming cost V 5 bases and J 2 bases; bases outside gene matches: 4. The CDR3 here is CASRERGGAYEQYF. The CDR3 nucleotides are TGCGCCAGCAGGGAGCGGGGGGGGGCCTACGAGCAGTACTTC. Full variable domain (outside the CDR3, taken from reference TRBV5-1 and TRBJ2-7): KAGVTQTPRYLIKTRGQQVTLSCSPISGHRSVSWYQQTPGQGLQFLFEYFSETQRNKGNFPGRFSGRQFSNSRSEMNVSTLELGDSALYLCASRERGGAYEQYFGPGTRLTVT.

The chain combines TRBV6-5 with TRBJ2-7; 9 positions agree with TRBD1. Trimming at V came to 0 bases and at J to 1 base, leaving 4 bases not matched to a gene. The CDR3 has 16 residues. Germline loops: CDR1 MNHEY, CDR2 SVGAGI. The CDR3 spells CASSYSQDRGSYEQYF. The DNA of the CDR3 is TGTGCCAGCAGTTACTCCCAGGACAGGGGTTCCTACGAGCAGTACTTC.